Listed below are T cell receptor beta chains from one sample, sequenced in a study of blood T cells in healthy people across ages. TCRdb itself ran the 5' RACE reads through MiXCR, one entry per CDR3 protein. This table has around 990,000 distinct CDR3 sequences, about two fifths appearing once. The sequencing sample was made of blood. These receptors all stem from a man between 18 and 35 years old in good health. Each CDR3 is given with its conserved first and last residue. Each record gives: D gene, V gene, CDR3 protein. D genes are given only for firm matches.

D: TRBD1; V: TRBV10-3; CDR3: CAISEPGKGGRERLNTEAFF
D: .; V: TRBV12-3/TRBV12-4; CDR3: CASSFRGMDYGYTF
D: .; V: TRBV7-3; CDR3: CASSLTAGEKLFF
D: TRBD1; V: TRBV20-1; CDR3: CSARDRGQVDTQYF
D: .; V: TRBV4-3; CDR3: CASSQEVGSVSNQPQHF
D: .; V: TRBV6-2/TRBV6-3; CDR3: CASSPRIRQETQYF
D: .; V: TRBV5-1; CDR3: CASSSVINEGTQYF
D: .; V: TRBV4-3; CDR3: CASSQVVNTEAFF
D: TRBD2; V: TRBV5-1; CDR3: CASSLERGNYEQFF
D: .; V: TRBV6-1; CDR3: CASSRTPKTGNNQPQHF
D: .; V: TRBV6-1; CDR3: CASSDRAGGTDTQYF
D: TRBD1; V: TRBV27; CDR3: CAGSLKPLNFQGVTDTQYF
D: .; V: TRBV3-1; CDR3: CASSQGTGLQPQHF